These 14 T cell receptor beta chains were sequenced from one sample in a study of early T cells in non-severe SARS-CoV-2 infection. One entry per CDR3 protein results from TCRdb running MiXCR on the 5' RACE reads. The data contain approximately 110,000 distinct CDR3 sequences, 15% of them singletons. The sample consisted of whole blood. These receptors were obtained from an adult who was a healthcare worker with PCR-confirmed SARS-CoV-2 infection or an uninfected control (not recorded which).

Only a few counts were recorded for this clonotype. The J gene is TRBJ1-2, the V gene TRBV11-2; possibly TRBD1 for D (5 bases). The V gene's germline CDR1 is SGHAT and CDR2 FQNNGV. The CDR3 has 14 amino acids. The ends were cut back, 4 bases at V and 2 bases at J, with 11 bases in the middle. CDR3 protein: CASSWGSENYGYTF. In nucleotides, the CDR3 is TGTGCCAGCAGCTGGGGGTCGGAGAACTATGGCTACACCTTC.

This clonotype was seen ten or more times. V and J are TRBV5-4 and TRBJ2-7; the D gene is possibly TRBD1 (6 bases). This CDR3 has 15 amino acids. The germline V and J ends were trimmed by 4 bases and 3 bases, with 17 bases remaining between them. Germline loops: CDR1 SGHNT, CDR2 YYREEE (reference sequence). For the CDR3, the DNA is TGTGCCAGCAGCGGAGCGTCCAGGGGTCGCTACGAGCAGTACTTC. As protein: CASSGASRGRYEQYF. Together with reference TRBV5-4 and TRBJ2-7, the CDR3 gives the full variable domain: ETGVTQSPTHLIKTRGQQVTLRCSSQSGHNTVSWYQQALGQGPQFIFQYYREEENGRGNFPPRFSGLQFPNYSSELNVNALELDDSALYLCASSGASRGRYEQYFGPGTRLTVT.

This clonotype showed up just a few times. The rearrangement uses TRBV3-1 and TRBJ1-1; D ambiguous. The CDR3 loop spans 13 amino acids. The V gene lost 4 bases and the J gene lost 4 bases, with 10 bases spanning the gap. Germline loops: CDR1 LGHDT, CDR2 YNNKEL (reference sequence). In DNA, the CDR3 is TGTGCCAGCAGCCGAAATACCCTCACTGAAGCTTTCTTT. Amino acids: CASSRNTLTEAFF.

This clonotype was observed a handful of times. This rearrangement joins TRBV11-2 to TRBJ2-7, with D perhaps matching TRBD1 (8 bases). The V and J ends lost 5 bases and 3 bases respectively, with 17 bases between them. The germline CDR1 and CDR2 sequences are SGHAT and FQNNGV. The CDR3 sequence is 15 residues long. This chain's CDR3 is CASSPGGGGNYEQYF. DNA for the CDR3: TGTGCCAGCAGCCCAGGGGGCGGGGGAAACTACGAGCAGTACTTC. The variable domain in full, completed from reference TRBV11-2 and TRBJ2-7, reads EAGVAQSPRYKIIEKRQSVAFWCNPISGHATLYWYQQILGQGPKLLIQFQNNGVVDDSQLPKDRFSAERLKGVDSTLKIQPAKLEDSAVYLCASSPGGGGNYEQYFGPGTRLTVT.

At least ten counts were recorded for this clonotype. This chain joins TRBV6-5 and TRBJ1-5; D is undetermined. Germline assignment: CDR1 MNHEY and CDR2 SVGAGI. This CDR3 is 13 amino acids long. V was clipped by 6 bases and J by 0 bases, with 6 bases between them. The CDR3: CASSLHSNQPQHF. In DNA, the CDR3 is TGTGCCAGCAGCTTACATAGCAATCAGCCCCAGCATTTT.

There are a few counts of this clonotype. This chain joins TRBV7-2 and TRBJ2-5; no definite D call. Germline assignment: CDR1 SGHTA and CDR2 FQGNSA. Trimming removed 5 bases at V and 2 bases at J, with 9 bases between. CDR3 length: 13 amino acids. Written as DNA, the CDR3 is TGTGCCAGCAGCCCCCTAGGGCAAGAGACCCAGTACTTC. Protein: CASSPLGQETQYF.

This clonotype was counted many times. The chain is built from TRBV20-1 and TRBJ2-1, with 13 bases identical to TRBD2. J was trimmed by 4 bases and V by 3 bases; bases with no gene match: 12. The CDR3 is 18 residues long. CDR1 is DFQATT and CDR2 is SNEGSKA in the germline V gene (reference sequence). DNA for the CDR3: TGCAGTGCTAGCGGCACCGGGACTAGCGGGGAAGCTTACAATGAGCAGTTCTTC. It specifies CSASGTGTSGEAYNEQFF.

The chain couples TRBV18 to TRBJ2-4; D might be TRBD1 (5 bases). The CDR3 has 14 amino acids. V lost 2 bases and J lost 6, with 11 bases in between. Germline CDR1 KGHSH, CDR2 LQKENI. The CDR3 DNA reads TGTGCCAGCTCACCAGATGCAGGGTTAAACATTCAGTACTTC. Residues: CASSPDAGLNIQYF.

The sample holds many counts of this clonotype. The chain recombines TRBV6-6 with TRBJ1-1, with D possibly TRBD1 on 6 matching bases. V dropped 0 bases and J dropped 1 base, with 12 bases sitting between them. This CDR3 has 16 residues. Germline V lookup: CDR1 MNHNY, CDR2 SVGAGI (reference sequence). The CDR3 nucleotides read TGTGCCAGCAGTTACTCGGCGGCGGGACAGAACACTGAAGCTTTCTTT. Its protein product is CASSYSAAGQNTEAFF.

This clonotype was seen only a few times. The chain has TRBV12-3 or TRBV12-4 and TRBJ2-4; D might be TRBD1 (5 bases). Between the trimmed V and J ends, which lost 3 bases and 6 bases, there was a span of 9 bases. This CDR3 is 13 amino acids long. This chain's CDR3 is CASSFVQGNIQYF. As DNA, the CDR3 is TGTGCCAGCAGTTTCGTCCAGGGAAACATTCAGTACTTC.

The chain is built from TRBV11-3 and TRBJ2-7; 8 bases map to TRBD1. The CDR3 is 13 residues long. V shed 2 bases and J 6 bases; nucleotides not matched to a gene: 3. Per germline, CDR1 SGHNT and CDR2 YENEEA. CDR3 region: CASSLLTGGEQYF. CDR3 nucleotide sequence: TGTGCCAGCAGCTTACTAACAGGGGGCGAGCAGTACTTC.

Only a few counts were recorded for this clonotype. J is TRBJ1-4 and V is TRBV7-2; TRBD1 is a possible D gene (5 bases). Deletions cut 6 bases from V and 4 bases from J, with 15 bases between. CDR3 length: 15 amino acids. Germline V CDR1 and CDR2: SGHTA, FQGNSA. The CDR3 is CASRPQGGHNEKLFF. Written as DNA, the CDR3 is TGTGCCAGCAGGCCCCAGGGAGGTCATAATGAAAAACTGTTTTTT.

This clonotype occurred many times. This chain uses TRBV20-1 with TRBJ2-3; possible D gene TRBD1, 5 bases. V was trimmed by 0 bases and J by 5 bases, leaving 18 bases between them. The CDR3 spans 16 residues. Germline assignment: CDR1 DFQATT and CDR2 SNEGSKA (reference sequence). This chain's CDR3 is CSARDRRAGKRDTQYF. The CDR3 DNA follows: TGCAGTGCTAGAGATCGAAGGGCAGGGAAAAGAGATACGCAGTATTTT.

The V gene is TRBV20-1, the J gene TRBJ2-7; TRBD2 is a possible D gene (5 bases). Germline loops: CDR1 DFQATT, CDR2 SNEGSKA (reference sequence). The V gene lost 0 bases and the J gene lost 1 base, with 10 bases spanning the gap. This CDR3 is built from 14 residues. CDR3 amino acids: CSAREPGISYEQYF. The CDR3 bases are TGCAGTGCTAGAGAGCCGGGGATTTCCTACGAGCAGTACTTC.